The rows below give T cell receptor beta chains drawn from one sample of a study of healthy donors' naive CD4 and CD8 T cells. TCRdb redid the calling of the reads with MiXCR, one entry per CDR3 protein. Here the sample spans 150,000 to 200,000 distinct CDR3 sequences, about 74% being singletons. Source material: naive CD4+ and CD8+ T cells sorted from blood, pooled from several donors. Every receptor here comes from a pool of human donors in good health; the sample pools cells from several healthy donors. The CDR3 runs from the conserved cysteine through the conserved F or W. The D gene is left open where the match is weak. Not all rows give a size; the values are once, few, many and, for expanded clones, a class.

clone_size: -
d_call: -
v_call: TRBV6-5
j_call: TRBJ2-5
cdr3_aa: CASSFPGRKETQYF
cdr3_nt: TGTGCCAGCAGTTTCCCGGGACGTAAAGAGACCCAGTACTTC

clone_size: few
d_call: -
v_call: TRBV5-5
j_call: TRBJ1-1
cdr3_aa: CASSSPGRVGTEAFF
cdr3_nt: TGTGCCAGCAGCTCACCGGGCAGGGTGGGGACTGAAGCTTTCTTT

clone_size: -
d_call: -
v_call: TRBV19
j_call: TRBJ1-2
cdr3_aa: CASSLAFGGYTF
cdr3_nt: TGTGCCAGTAGCCTAGCCTTCGGGGGCTACACCTTC

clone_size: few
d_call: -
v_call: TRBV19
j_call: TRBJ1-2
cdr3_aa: CASTTQGGYTF
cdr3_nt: TGTGCCAGTACCACCCAGGGAGGCTACACCTTC

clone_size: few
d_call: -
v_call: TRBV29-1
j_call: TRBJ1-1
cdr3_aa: CSVEKSMNTEAFF
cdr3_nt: TGCAGCGTTGAAAAGAGTATGAACACTGAAGCTTTCTTT

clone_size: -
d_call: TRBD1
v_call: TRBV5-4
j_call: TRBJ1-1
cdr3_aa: CASSAGTGGMNTEAFF
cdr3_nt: TGTGCCAGCAGCGCCGGGACAGGGGGTATGAACACTGAAGCTTTCTTT

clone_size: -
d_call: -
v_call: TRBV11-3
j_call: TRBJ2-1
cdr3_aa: CASSLRSSFIYNEQFF
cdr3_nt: TGTGCCAGCAGCTTACGTTCTAGCTTTATCTACAATGAGCAGTTCTTC

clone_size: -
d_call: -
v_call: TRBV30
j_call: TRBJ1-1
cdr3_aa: CAWGDVGGAFF
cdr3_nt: TGTGCCTGGGGGGATGTTGGGGGAGCTTTCTTT

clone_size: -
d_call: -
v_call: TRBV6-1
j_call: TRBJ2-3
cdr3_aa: CASSEEQLSTQYF
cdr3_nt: TGTGCCAGCAGTGAGGAACAGCTTTCTACGCAGTATTTT

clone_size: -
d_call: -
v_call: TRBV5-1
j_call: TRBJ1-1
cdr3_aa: CASSSYMNTEAFF
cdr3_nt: TGCGCCAGCAGCTCGTACATGAACACTGAAGCTTTCTTT